One sample yielded the 22 T cell receptor beta chains listed below, sequenced in a study of blood T cell repertoires in COVID-19. Data came from immunoSEQ multiplex PCR; TCRdb stores just in-frame clones and leaves some out. The sample lists roughly 250,000 clones; about 80% were seen once. Specimen: peripheral blood. These receptors were taken from a woman older than 75 with acute or convalescent COVID-19.

This clone has more than one count but fewer than ten. The V call is TRBV28, the J call TRBJ2-1; D is uncertain. The germline gives CDR1 MDHEN, CDR2 SYDVKM. Trimming removed 5 bases from V and 0 bases from J, with 11 bases in between. The CDR3 is 15 amino acids. The CDR3 sequence: CASSPSLPSYNEQFF. Here the CDR3 DNA reads TGTGCCAGCAGTCCAAGCTTACCCTCCTACAATGAGCAGTTCTTC.

The V gene is TRBV9, the J gene TRBJ1-3; no clear D. Between the trimmed V and J ends, which lost 7 bases and 0 bases, there was a span of 14 bases. The CDR3 loop spans 15 amino acids. Germline V gives CDR1 SGDLS, CDR2 YYNGEE. The DNA for the CDR3 is TGTGCCAGCGGCCGAGGGAGTAGCTCTGGAAACACCATATATTTT. This encodes CASGRGSSSGNTIYF. Complete variable domain (other parts from reference TRBV9 and TRBJ1-3): DSGVTQTPKHLITATGQRVTLRCSPRSGDLSVYWYQQSLDQGLQFLIQYYNGEERAKGNILERFSAQQFPDLHSELNLSSLELGDSALYFCASGRGSSSGNTIYFGEGSWLTVV.

The chain combines TRBV11-2 with TRBJ1-4; D not certain. V lost 7 bases and J lost 7, with 16 bases in between. The germline V gene has CDR1 SGHAT and CDR2 FQNNGV. This CDR3 spans 14 amino acids. In DNA form, the CDR3 reads TGTGCCAGCACAGAGGATCGAGTTGGTGAAAAACTGTTTTTT. Translation: CASTEDRVGEKLFF.

This clone was seen only once. This rearrangement joins TRBV2 to TRBJ1-5, with TRBD1 matching over 9 bases. This CDR3 contains 13 residues. Germline CDR1 is SNHLY and CDR2 is FYNNEI. V lost 8 bases to trimming and J lost 4 bases; unmatched junction nucleotides: 3. The CDR3 DNA reads as TGTGCCAGCCGGACAGGGGCGAATCAGCCCCAGCATTTT. Amino acids: CASRTGANQPQHF.

The J gene is TRBJ1-6, the V gene TRBV28, with D tentatively TRBD1 (5 bases). Trimming took 4 bases from V and 10 from J, leaving 20 bases between them. Per the germline V gene, CDR1 is MDHEN and CDR2 is SYDVKM. This CDR3 region has 16 residues. The CDR3 sequence is CASSSPHGGIGSPLHF. The CDR3 DNA sequence: TGTGCCAGCAGTTCCCCTCATGGGGGGATTGGGTCACCCCTCCACTTT.

The chain employs TRBV5-4 and TRBJ2-7; 8 bases agree with TRBD1. CDR1 and CDR2 from the germline V gene are SGHNT and YYREEE (reference sequence). The CDR3 is 15 amino acids. J gave up 7 bases and V 0 bases, and 9 bases lay outside the gene matches. CDR3 bases: TGTGCCAGCAGCTTGGGAGGACAGGGAATTAGGGAGCAGTACTTC. This encodes CASSLGGQGIREQYF.

This clone has a single count. The chain employs TRBV5-1 and TRBJ1-4; 7 bases match TRBD1. CDR3 length equals 14 residues. CDR1 and CDR2 (germline): SGHRS, YFSETQ. The ends lost 3 bases at V and 5 bases at J; junction bases unmatched: 4. Here the CDR3 DNA reads TGCGCCAGCAGCTCTGAACAGGGGAATGAAAAACTGTTTTTT. This gives the protein CASSSEQGNEKLFF. Full variable domain (outside the CDR3, taken from reference TRBV5-1 and TRBJ1-4): KAGVTQTPRYLIKTRGQQVTLSCSPISGHRSVSWYQQTPGQGLQFLFEYFSETQRNKGNFPGRFSGRQFSNSRSEMNVSTLELGDSALYLCASSSEQGNEKLFFGSGTQLSVL.

This chain links TRBV4-1 with TRBJ1-6; maybe TRBD1 (6 bases). This CDR3 region has 15 residues. Germline lookup yields CDR1 MGHRA and CDR2 YSYEKL. V dropped 0 bases and J dropped 10 bases, with 13 bases sitting between them. CDR3 in DNA: TGCGCCAGCAGCCAAGATGGGCAGGGGACATCACCCCTCCACTTT. Translation gives CASSQDGQGTSPLHF.

J is TRBJ1-5 and V is TRBV19; 10 bases align to TRBD1. The V and J ends lost 7 bases and 6 bases, in that order; junction bases with no gene match: 12. The germline V gene encodes CDR1 LNHDA and CDR2 SQIVND (reference sequence). This CDR3 has 16 residues. The CDR3 here is CASTPYGTGVGQPQHF. The DNA for the CDR3 is TGTGCCAGTACACCGTACGGGACAGGGGTCGGTCAGCCCCAGCATTTT.

V usage is TRBV18 and J usage is TRBJ1-1; D is perhaps TRBD1 (5 bases). In germline, CDR1 is KGHSH, CDR2 LQKENI. The ends were cut back, 8 bases at V and 1 base at J, with 11 bases in the middle. CDR3 length: 13 residues. The CDR3 loop reads CASRPTANTEAFF. The CDR3 DNA is TGTGCCAGCCGCCCGACAGCGAACACTGAAGCTTTCTTT.

CDR3 sequence reads: CASSQEMGTQNSPLHF. The DNA of the CDR3 is TGTGCCAGCAGCCAAGAGATGGGGACACAGAATTCACCCCTCCACTTT. The chain uses TRBV14 and TRBJ1-6; weak D call: TRBD1 (6 bases). CDR1 and CDR2 (germline): SGHDN, FVKESK. With 0 bases removed from V and 7 bases from J, the gap between germline ends came to 13 bases. CDR3 size: 16 residues.

The chain couples TRBV27 to TRBJ2-1; D is unresolved. Germline CDR1 reads MNHEY; CDR2 reads SMNVEV (reference sequence). This CDR3 is built from 11 residues. Trimming removed 5 bases at V and 6 bases at J, with 5 bases between. CDR3 region: CASSHGNEQFF. CDR3 in DNA: TGTGCCAGCAGTCACGGCAATGAGCAGTTCTTC.

In the case of this clone: One end of the junction varies from germline; a read error may be responsible. V gene TRBV11-1 combines with J gene TRBJ2-5, with 7 bases fitting TRBD1. The CDR3 extends over 14 amino acids. Germline V lookup: CDR1 SGHAT, CDR2 FQDESV (reference sequence). Here the CDR3 DNA reads TGTGCCAGCAGCCGACGACAGGGTCAAGGGACCCAGTACTTC. Its translation is CASSRRQGQGTQYF.

This clone has a handful of counts. The J gene is TRBJ1-1, the V gene TRBV19; 9 bases agree with TRBD1. V shed 4 bases, J shed 1 base, and the junction held 4 bases outside the gene matches. Germline V gene lookup returns CDR1 LNHDA and CDR2 SQIVND (reference sequence). The CDR3 runs 15 residues. The CDR3 loop is CASSRTGGANTEAFF. The CDR3 coding sequence is TGTGCCAGTAGTAGAACAGGGGGCGCGAACACTGAAGCTTTCTTT.

V and J are TRBV6-1 and TRBJ2-2; no firm D call. There are 16 residues in the CDR3. The ends were cut back, 3 bases at V and 4 bases at J, with 15 bases in the middle. Germline CDR1 reads MNHNS; CDR2 reads SASEGT. For the CDR3, the DNA is TGTGCCAGCAGTGAGATGGGCGCACCTTCCACCGGGGAGCTGTTTTTT. Translating it yields CASSEMGAPSTGELFF.

This clone appeared a few times. The rearrangement links TRBV30 to TRBJ1-1; weak D call: TRBD1 (5 bases). The CDR3 loop spans 13 amino acids. Trimming shortened V by 0 bases and J by 10 bases, and 15 bases separated the two germline ends. Germline values: CDR1 GTSNPN, CDR2 SVGIG (reference sequence). The CDR3 protein is CAWSVRRGEGAFF. CDR3 coding DNA: TGTGCCTGGAGTGTACGTCGAGGGGAGGGAGCTTTCTTT. The full variable domain, in which reference TRBV30 and TRBJ1-1 provide the parts outside the CDR3, is SQTIHQWPATLVQPVGSPLSLECTVEGTSNPNLYWYRQAAGRGLQLLFYSVGIGQISSEVPQNLSASRPQDRQFILSSKKLLLSDSGFYLCAWSVRRGEGAFFGQGTRLTVV.

This chain joins TRBV2 and TRBJ1-5; TRBD1 is a possible D gene (5 bases). The CDR3 is made up of 13 amino acids. Trimming shortened V by 3 bases and J by 7 bases, and 10 bases separated the two germline ends. Looked up from germline, CDR1 is SNHLY and CDR2 is FYNNEI. CDR3 in DNA: TGTGCCAGCAGTGAGGACACGTCCCAGCCCCAGCATTTT. It codes for CASSEDTSQPQHF.

The J gene is TRBJ2-7, the V gene TRBV6-4, with a weak D call TRBD2 (6 bases). The CDR3 length is 13 residues. V lost 3 bases, J lost 4 bases, and 10 bases lay in between. Germline V gene lookup returns CDR1 MRHNA and CDR2 SNTAGT. The CDR3 sequence is CASSDLGGYEQYF. The DNA for the CDR3 is TGTGCCAGCAGTGATCTGGGGGGATACGAGCAGTACTTC.

This clone was detected a few times. The V call is TRBV11-3, the J call TRBJ1-4; no firm D call. The germline V gene has CDR1 SGHNT and CDR2 YENEEA. CDR3 length: 15 residues. Trimming pared 6 bases from V and 0 bases from J, leaving 11 bases between. CDR3 residues: CASSEGRTTNEKLFF. CDR3 in DNA: TGTGCCAGCAGTGAGGGTAGAACAACTAATGAAAAACTGTTTTTT.

This rearrangement joins TRBV7-8 to TRBJ2-3; 9 nucleotides agree with TRBD1. CDR3 length equals 18 residues. The V gene's germline CDR1 is SGHVS and CDR2 FQNEAQ. The V gene end was trimmed by 2 bases and the J gene end by 8 bases; junction bases not matched to a gene: 17. This CDR3 reads CASSLFSSGTGTIVTQYF. The CDR3 DNA reads as TGTGCCAGCAGCTTATTCAGTTCAGGGACAGGGACGATCGTTACGCAGTATTTT. The full variable domain, in which reference TRBV7-8 and TRBJ2-3 provide the parts outside the CDR3, is GAGVSQSPRYKVAKRGQDVALRCDPISGHVSLFWYQQALGQGPEFLTYFQNEAQLDKSGLPSDRFFAERPEGSVSTLKIQRTQQEDSAVYLCASSLFSSGTGTIVTQYFGPGTRLTVL.

This clone was seen a handful of times. The chain is built from TRBV6-5 and TRBJ2-1; no definite D call. Per the germline V gene, CDR1 is MNHEY and CDR2 is SVGAGI. This CDR3 has 16 residues. The V end lost 2 bases, the J end lost 0 bases, and 11 bases lay between the germline ends. The CDR3 is CASSYVGTSSYNEQFF. The CDR3 coding sequence is TGTGCCAGCAGTTACGTCGGTACGAGCTCCTACAATGAGCAGTTCTTC.

The CDR3 region has the DNA TGTGCCAGCAAAACAGGGGGCTCGGCAGATACGCAGTATTTT. Translated, it gives CASKTGGSADTQYF. This chain links TRBV6-5 with TRBJ2-3; 9 bases line up with TRBD1. CDR3 length equals 14 residues. J was trimmed by 4 bases and V by 7 bases; bases with no gene match: 6. CDR1 is MNHEY, CDR2 SVGAGI, per germline.